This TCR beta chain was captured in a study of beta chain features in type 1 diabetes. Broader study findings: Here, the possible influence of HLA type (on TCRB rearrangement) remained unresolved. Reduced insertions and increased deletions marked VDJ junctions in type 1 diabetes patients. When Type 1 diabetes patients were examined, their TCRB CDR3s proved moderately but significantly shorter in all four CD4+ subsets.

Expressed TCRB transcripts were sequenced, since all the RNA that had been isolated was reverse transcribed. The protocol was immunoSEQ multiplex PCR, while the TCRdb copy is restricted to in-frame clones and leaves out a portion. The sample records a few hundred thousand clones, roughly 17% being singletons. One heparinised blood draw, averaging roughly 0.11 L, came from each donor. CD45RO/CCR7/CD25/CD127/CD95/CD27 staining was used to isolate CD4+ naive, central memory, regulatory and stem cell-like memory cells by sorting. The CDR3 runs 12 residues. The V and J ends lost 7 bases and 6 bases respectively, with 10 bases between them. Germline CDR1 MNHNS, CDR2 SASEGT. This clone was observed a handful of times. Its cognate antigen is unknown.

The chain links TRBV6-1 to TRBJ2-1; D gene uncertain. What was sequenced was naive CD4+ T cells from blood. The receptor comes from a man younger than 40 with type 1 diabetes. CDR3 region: CASKWAANEQFF. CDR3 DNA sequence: TGTGCCAGCAAGTGGGCGGCCAATGAGCAGTTCTTC.